This paragraph covers one T cell receptor (beta chain) sequence. This CDR3 region has 16 residues. CDR1 and CDR2 from the germline V gene are SGHTA and FQGNSA. V lost 1 base and J 1 base, leaving 13 bases between the germline ends. The source of the sample is a study of CD4 and CD8 cells across lung adenocarcinoma regions. Using its own MiXCR run on the PCR reads, TCRdb lists one record per CDR3 protein. The sample has 5,000 or so distinct CDR3 sequences, approximately 50% seen once; the top ten hold around 20%. Sequencing input: CD4+ T cells from the margin of a lung tumor. The source of this sequence is a male donor with lung adenocarcinoma. The CD4 and CD8 labels of this study may be unreliable. The V call is TRBV7-2, the J call TRBJ2-5; D is unresolved. The chain's CDR3 is CASSLGPSGGQETQYF. CDR3 nucleotide sequence: TGTGCCAGCAGCTTAGGGCCCTCGGGCGGCCAAGAGACCCAGTACTTC.